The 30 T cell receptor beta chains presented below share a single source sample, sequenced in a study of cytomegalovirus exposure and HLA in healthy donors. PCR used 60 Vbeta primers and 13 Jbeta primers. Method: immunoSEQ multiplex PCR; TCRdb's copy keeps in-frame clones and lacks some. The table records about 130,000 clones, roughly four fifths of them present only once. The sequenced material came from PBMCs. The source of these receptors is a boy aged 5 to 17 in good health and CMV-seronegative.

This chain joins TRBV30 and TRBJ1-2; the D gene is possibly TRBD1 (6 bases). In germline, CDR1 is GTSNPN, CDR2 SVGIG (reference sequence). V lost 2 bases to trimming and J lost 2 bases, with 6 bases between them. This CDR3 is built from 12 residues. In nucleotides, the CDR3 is TGTGCCTGGAGTCAGGGGAACTATGGCTACACCTTC. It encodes CAWSQGNYGYTF.

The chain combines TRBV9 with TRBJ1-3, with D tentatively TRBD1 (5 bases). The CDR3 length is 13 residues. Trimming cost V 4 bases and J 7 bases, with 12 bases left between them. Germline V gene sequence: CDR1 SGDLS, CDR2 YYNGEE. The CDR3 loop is CASSPAGGNTIYF. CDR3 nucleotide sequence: TGTGCCAGCAGCCCAGCTGGGGGGAACACCATATATTTT. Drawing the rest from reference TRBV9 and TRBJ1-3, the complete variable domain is DSGVTQTPKHLITATGQRVTLRCSPRSGDLSVYWYQQSLDQGLQFLIQYYNGEERAKGNILERFSAQQFPDLHSELNLSSLELGDSALYFCASSPAGGNTIYFGEGSWLTVV.

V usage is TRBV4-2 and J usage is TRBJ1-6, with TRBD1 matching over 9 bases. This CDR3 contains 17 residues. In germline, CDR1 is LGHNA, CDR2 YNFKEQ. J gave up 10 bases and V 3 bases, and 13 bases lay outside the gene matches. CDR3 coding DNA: TGTGCCAGCAGCCATGTGGGACAGGGCGGGGGAGGATCACCCCTCCACTTT. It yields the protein CASSHVGQGGGGSPLHF.

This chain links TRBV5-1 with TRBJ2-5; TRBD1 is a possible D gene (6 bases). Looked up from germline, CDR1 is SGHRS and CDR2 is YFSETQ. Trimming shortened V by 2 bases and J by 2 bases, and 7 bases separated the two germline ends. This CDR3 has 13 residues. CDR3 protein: CASSLGGQETQYF. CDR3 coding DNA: TGCGCCAGCAGCTTAGGGGGACAAGAGACCCAGTACTTC.

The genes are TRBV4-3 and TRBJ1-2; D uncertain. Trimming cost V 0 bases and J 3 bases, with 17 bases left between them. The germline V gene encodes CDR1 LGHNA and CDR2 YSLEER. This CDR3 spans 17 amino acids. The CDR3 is CASSQDLGRGGDYGYTF. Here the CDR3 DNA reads TGCGCCAGCAGCCAAGATCTGGGCCGGGGTGGGGACTATGGCTACACCTTC.

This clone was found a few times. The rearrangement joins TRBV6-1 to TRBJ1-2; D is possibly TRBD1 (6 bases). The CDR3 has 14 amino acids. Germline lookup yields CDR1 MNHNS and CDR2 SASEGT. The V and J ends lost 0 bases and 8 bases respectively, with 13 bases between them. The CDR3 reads CASSEAYRVYGYTF. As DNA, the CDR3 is TGTGCCAGCAGTGAAGCCTACAGGGTTTACGGCTACACCTTC.

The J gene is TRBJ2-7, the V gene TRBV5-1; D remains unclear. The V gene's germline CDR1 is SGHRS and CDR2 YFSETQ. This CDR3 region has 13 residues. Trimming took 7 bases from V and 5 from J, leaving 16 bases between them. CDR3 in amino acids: CASRDLSSNEQYF. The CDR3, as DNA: TGCGCCAGCCGTGATTTGAGTTCAAACGAGCAGTACTTC.

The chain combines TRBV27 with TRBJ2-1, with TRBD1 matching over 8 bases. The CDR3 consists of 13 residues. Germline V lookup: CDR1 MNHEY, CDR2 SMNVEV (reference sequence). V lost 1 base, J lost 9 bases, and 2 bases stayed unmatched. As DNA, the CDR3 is TGTGCCAGCAGTTTATTCACAGGGGGTGAGCAGTTCTTC. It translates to CASSLFTGGEQFF.

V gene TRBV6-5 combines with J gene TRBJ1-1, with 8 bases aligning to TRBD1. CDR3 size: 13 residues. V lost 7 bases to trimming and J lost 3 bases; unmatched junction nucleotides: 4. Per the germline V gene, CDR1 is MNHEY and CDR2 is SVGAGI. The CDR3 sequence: CASTLQGDTEAFF. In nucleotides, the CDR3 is TGTGCCAGCACGCTACAGGGGGACACTGAAGCTTTCTTT.

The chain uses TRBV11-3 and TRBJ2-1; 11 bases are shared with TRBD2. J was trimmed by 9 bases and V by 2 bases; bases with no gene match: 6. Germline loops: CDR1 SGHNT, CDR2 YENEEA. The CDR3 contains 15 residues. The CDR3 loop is CASSLLLAGAGEQFF. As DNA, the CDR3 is TGTGCCAGCAGCTTATTACTAGCGGGAGCGGGTGAGCAGTTCTTC.

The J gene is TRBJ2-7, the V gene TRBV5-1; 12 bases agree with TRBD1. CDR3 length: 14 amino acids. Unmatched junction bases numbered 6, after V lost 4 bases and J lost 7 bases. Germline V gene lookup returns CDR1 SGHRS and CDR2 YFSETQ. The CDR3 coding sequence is TGCGCCAGCAGCGGGGACAGGGGGCTGGGAGAGCAGTACTTC. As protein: CASSGDRGLGEQYF.

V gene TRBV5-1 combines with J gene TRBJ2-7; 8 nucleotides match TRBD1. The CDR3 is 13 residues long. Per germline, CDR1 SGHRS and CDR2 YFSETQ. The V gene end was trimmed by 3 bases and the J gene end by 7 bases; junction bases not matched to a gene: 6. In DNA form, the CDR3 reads TGCGCCAGCAGCTACTCAGGGGGCGGAGAGCAGTACTTC. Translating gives CASSYSGGGEQYF.

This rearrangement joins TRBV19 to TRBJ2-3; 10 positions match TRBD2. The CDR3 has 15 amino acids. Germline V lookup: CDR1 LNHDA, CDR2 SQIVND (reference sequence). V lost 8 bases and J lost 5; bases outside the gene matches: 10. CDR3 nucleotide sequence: TGTGCCAGTTCTGCGGGGCTAGCGGGAGTAGATACGCAGTATTTT. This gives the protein CASSAGLAGVDTQYF.

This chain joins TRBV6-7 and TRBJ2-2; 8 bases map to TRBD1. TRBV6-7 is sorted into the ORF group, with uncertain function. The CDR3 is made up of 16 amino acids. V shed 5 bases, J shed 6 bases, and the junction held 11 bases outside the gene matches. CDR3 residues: CASSQTGESIAGELFF. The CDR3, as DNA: TGTGCCAGCAGTCAGACAGGGGAAAGCATCGCCGGGGAGCTGTTTTTT.

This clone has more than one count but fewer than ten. The CDR3 region has the DNA TGCGCCAGCAGCCAGGAGACAGGCTGGAAAATAGAGCAGTACTTC. This encodes CASSQETGWKIEQYF. The rearrangement uses TRBV4-1 and TRBJ2-7; TRBD1 is a possible D gene (6 bases). Germline CDR1 is MGHRA and CDR2 is YSYEKL. The CDR3 runs to 15 residues. Deletions cut 3 bases from V and 7 bases from J, with 19 bases between.

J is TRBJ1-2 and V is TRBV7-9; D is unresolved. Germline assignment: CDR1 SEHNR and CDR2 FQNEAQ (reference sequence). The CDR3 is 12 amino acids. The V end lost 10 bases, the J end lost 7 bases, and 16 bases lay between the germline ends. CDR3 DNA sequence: TGTGCCAAGAGTCCCCTCTTTGTTGGCTACACCTTC. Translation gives CAKSPLFVGYTF.

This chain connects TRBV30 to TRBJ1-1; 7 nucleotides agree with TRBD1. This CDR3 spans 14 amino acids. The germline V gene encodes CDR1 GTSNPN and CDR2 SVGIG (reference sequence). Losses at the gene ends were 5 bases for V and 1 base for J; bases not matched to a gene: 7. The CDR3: CAWDRDGGNTEAFF. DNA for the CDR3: TGTGCCTGGGACAGGGATGGGGGGAACACTGAAGCTTTCTTT.

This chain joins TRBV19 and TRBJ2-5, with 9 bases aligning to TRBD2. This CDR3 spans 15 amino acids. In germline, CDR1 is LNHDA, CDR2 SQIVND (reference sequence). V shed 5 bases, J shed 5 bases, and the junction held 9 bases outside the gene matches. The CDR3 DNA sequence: TGTGCCAGTAGTCTTCAGTCGAGCGGGAGGGAGACCCAGTACTTC. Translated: CASSLQSSGRETQYF. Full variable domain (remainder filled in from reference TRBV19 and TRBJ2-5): DGGITQSPKYLFRKEGQNVTLSCEQNLNHDAMYWYRQDPGQGLRLIYYSQIVNDFQKGDIAEGYSVSREKKESFPLTVTSAQKNPTAFYLCASSLQSSGRETQYFGPGTRLLVL.

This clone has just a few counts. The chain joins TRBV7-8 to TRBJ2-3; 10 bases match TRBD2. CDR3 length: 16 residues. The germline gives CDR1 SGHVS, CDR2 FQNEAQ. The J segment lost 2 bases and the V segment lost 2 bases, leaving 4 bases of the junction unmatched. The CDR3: CASSLRTSGFTDTQYF. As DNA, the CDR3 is TGTGCCAGCAGCTTACGGACTAGCGGATTCACAGATACGCAGTATTTT.

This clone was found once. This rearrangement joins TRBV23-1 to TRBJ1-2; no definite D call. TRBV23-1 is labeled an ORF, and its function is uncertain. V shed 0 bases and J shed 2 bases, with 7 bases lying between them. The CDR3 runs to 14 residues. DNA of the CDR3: TGCGCCAGCAGTCAATCTCCGGTGAACTATGGCTACACCTTC. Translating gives CASSQSPVNYGYTF.

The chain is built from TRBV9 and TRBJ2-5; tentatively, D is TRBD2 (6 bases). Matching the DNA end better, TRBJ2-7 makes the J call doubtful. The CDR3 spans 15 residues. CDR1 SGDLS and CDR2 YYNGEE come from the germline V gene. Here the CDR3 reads CASSALRGTYYEQYF. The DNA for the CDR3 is TGTGCCAGCAGCGCTCTCCGTGGGACTTACTACGAGCAGTACTTC.

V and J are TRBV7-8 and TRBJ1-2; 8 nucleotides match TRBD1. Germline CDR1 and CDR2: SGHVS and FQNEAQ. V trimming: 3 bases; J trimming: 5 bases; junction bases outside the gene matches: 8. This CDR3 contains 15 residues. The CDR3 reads CASSLEDRGEYGYTF. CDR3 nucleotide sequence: TGTGCCAGCAGCTTGGAAGACAGGGGAGAGTATGGCTACACCTTC.

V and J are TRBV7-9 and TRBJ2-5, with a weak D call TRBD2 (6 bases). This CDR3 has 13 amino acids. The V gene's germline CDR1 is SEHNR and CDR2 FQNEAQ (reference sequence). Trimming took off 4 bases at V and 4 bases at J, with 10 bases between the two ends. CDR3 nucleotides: TGTGCCAGCAGCTCCCTAGCGATAGAGACCCAGTACTTC. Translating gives CASSSLAIETQYF.

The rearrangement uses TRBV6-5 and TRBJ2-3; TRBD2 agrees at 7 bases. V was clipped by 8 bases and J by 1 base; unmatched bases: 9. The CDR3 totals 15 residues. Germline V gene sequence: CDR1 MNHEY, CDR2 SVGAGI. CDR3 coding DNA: TGTGCCAGCCATGAGGGCGGGGGACGCACAGATACGCAGTATTTT. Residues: CASHEGGGRTDTQYF.

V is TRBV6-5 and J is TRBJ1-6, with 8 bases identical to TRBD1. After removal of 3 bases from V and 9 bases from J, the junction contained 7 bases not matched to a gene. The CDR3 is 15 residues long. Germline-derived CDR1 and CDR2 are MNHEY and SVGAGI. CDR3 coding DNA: TGTGCCAGCAGTTATGAGATTACAGGGGGTTCACCCCTCCACTTT. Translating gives CASSYEITGGSPLHF.

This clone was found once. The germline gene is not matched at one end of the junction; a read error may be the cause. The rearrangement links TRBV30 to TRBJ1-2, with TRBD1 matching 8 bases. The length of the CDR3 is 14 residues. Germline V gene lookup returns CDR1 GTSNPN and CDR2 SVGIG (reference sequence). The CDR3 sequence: CAGLLSPGQDLISF. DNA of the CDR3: TGTGCCGGGCTTCTATCTCCGGGACAGGACCTTATCTCCTTC.

CDR3 nucleotide sequence: TGTGCCAGCAGTGAGTACAGGAACTATGGCTACACCTTC. Protein: CASSEYRNYGYTF. The V call is TRBV6-1, the J call TRBJ1-2; TRBD1 is a possible D gene (5 bases). Germline CDR1 is MNHNS and CDR2 is SASEGT. With 3 bases removed from V and 2 bases from J, the gap between germline ends came to 7 bases. This CDR3 is 13 amino acids long.

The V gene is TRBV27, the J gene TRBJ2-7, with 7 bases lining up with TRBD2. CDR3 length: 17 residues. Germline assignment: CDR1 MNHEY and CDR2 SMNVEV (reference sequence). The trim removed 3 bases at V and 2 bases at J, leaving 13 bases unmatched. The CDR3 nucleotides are TGTGCCAGCAGTTTCGGGGTCGGGCGGGAGAAAGCCTACGAGCAGTACTTC. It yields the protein CASSFGVGREKAYEQYF.

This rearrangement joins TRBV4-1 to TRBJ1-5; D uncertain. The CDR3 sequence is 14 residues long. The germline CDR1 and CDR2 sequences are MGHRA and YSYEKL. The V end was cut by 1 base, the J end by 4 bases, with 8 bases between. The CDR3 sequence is CASSQAGVNQPQHF. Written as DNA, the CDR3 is TGCGCCAGCAGCCAAGCCGGAGTGAATCAGCCCCAGCATTTT.

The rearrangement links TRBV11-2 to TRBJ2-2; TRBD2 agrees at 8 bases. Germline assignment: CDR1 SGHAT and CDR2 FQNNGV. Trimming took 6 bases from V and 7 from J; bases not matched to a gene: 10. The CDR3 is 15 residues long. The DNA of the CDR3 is TGTGCCAGCAGGACCTCGGGGGGGCAACACGGGGAGCTGTTTTTT. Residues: CASRTSGGQHGELFF. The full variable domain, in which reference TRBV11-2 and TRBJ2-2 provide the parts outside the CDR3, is EAGVAQSPRYKIIEKRQSVAFWCNPISGHATLYWYQQILGQGPKLLIQFQNNGVVDDSQLPKDRFSAERLKGVDSTLKIQPAKLEDSAVYLCASRTSGGQHGELFFGEGSRLTVL.